The subject of this entry is one T cell receptor (beta chain). Its antigen target is currently unknown. No base quality values were provided; no much bigger clone lies one nucleotide off. Collaborating institutions collected whole blood in K2EDTA tubes following their own protocols. For TCRbeta analysis, collaborator samples were shipped as frozen whole blood, as isolated PBMCs, or as DNA extracted from either sample type. The CDR3 has 15 amino acids, counting the end cysteine and phenylalanine. Just CDR3 DNA is preserved here, 45 bases in frame from base 1. V loses 3 bases of germline sequence and J loses 6 bases, and the interval between the two ends is 14 bases. Looking up the germline V gene (reference sequence) yields CDR1 LNHDA and CDR2 SQIVND. This record belongs to a study of blood T cell repertoires in COVID-19 (dated by TCRdb to about 2020). Broadly, across the study: Samples covering the acute and convalescent phases of COVID-19 were provided by collaborators in the United States, Italy and Spain. The material from the prospective study consisted of cDNA or gDNA derived from T cells, B-cell-depleted T cells, or PBMCs. Subjects who had been exposed to COVID-19, were actively infected with it, or had recovered from it provided the deeply sampled blood TCRbeta repertoires that made up the dataset. The repertoires were made available in a free public database intended to serve as a resource for research on the immune response to SARS-CoV-2. The samples were drawn from the first 160 participants of the ongoing ImmuneRACE study and from some 1,300 subjects provided by 6 global collaborators. Sample metadata almost always included a de-identified subject ID, COVID-19 status, age in years and sex. Where HLA class I and class II types were available, the types were taken from metadata supplied by the sample provider, not from assay-based typing. The full study reports these points: How much clinical and demographic metadata was included differed by source and by participant, and the metadata was provided uncurated.

TCRbeta CDR3 regions were amplified from genomic DNA using the immunoSEQ Assay, a bias-controlled multiplex PCR. On the authors' methods: The number of nucleated cells in each sample was estimated from the amplification of reference gene primers within the assay. To quantify the absolute abundance of each unique TCRbeta CDR3 rearrangement, sequence reads were collapsed and filtered. For each sample, productive Simpson clonality was calculated as the square root of Simpson's diversity index across productive rearrangements. TCRdb took this table from immuneACCESS and kept in-frame rearrangements with V and J called. Such tables lack part of the clones; where checked against another copy, unresolved V genes explain under half of the gap, and the rest is unexplained. V and J calls and clone size are given by that table; D and trimming were obtained from the DNA. The sample contains around 71,000 clones, around 80% of them found a single time. The biggest ten clones account for over 25% of the sample.

The sample was peripheral blood. This sequence was found in a woman older than 75 with active or convalescent COVID-19. The receptor chain draws on TRBV19 and TRBJ2-2; the D gene is possibly TRBD2, with 6 bases matching. CDR3 region: CASSITSGGAGELFF. In nucleotides, the sequence is TGTGCCAGTAGTATTACAAGCGGAGGGGCCGGGGAGCTGTTTTTT. The CDR3 plus the reference TRBV19 and TRBJ2-2 genes for the other parts give the full variable domain: DGGITQSPKYLFRKEGQNVTLSCEQNLNHDAMYWYRQDPGQGLRLIYYSQIVNDFQKGDIAEGYSVSREKKESFPLTVTSAQKNPTAFYLCASSITSGGAGELFFGEGSRLTVL.